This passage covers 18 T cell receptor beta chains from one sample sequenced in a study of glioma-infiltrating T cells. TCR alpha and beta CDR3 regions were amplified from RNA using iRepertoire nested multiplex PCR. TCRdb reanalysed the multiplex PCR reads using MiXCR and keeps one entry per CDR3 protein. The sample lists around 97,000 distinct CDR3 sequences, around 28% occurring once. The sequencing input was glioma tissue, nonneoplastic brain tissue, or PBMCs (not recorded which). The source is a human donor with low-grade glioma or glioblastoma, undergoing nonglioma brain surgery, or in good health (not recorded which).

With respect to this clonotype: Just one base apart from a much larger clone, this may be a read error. CDR3 in DNA: TGTGCCAGCAGCCAGAGGGTAGGGGGCGCACACAATGAGCAGTTCTTC. Encoded protein: CASSQRVGGAHNEQFF. The chain links TRBV7-8 to TRBJ2-1; 7 bases align to TRBD1. There are 16 residues in the CDR3. The germline V gene has CDR1 SGHVS and CDR2 FQNEAQ. After removal of 5 bases from V and 5 bases from J, the junction contained 12 bases not matched to a gene.

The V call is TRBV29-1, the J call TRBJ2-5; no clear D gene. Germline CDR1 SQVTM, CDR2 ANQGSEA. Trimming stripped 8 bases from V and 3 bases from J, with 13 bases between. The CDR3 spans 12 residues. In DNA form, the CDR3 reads TGCAGCTTTGGGGTGGGGAAAGAGACCCAGTACTTC. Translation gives CSFGVGKETQYF.

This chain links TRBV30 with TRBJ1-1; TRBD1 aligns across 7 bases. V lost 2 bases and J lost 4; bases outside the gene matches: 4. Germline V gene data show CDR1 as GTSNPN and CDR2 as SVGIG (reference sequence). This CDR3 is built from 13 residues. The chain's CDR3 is CAWSPGQSTEAFF. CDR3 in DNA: TGTGCCTGGAGTCCGGGACAGAGCACTGAAGCTTTCTTT.

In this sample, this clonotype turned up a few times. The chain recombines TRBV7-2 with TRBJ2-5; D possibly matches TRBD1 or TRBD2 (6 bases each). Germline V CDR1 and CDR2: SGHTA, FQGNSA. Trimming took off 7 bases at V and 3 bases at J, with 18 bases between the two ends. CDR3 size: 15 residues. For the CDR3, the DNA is TGTGCCAGCACCACCGGAGGGGGGCAAAAAGAGACCCAGTACTTC. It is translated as CASTTGGGQKETQYF.

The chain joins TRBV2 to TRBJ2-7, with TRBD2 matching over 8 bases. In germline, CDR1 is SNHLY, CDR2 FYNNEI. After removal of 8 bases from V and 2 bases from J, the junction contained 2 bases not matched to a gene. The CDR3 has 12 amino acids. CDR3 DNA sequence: TGTGCCAGCCCGGGGGGGACCTACGAGCAGTACTTC. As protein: CASPGGTYEQYF.

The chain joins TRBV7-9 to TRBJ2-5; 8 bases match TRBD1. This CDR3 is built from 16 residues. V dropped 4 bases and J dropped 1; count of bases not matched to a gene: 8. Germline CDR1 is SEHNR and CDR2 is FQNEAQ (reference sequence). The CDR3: CASSSWTGTSQETQYF. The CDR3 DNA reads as TGTGCCAGCAGCTCCTGGACAGGGACATCCCAAGAGACCCAGTACTTC.

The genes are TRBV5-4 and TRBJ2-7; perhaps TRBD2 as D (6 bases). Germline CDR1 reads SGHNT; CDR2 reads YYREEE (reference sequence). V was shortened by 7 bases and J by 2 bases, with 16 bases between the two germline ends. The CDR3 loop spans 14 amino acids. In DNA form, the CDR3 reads TGTGCCAGCGACACCCGAGCGGGTCCCTACGAGCAGTACTTC. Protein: CASDTRAGPYEQYF.

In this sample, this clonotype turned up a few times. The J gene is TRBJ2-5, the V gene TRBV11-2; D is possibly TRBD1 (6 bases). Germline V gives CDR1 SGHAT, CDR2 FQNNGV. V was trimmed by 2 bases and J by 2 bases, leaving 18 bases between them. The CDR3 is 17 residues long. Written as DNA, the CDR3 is TGTGCCAGCAGCTTATTACTGGGGGCCGTACCTCAAGAGACCCAGTACTTC. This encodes CASSLLLGAVPQETQYF.

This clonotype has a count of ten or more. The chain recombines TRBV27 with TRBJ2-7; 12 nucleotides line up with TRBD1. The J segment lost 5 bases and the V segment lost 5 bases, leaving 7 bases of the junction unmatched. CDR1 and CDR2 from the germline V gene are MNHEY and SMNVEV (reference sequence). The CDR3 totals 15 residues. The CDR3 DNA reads TGTGCCAGCAGTCCCTCGTGGGACAGGGGGCACGAGCAGTACTTC. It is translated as CASSPSWDRGHEQYF.

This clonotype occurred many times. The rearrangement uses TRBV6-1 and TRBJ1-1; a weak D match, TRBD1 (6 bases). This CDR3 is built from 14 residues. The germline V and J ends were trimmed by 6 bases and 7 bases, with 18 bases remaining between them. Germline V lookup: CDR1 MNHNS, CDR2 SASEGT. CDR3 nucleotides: TGTGCCAGCAGGCGGGGACAATCCAAACGTGAAGCTTTCTTT. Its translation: CASRRGQSKREAFF.

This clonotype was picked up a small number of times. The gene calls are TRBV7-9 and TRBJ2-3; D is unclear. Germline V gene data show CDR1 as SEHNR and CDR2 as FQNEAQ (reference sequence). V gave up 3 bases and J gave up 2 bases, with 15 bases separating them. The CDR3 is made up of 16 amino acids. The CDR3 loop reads CASSFLGSQTTDTQYF. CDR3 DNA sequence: TGTGCCAGCAGCTTTTTGGGCAGCCAGACCACAGATACGCAGTATTTT. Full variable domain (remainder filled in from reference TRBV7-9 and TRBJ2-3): DTGVSQNPRHKITKRGQNVTFRCDPISEHNRLYWYRQTLGQGPEFLTYFQNEAQLEKSRLLSDRFSAERPKGSFSTLEIQRTEQGDSAMYLCASSFLGSQTTDTQYFGPGTRLTVL.

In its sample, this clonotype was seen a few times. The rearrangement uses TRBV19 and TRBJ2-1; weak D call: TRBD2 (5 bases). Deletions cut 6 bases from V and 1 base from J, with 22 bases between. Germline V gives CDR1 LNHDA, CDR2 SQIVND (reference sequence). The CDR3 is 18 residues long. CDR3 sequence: CASSPSPLVASSYNEQFF. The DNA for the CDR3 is TGTGCCAGTAGCCCTAGCCCGTTAGTCGCCTCGTCCTACAATGAGCAGTTCTTC.

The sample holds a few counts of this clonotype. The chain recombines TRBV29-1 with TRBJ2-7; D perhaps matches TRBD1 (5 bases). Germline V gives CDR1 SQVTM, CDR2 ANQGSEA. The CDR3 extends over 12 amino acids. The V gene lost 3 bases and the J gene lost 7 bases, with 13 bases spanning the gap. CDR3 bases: TGCAGCGTTGACTCCAGGGCCGGGGAGCAGTACTTC. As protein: CSVDSRAGEQYF.

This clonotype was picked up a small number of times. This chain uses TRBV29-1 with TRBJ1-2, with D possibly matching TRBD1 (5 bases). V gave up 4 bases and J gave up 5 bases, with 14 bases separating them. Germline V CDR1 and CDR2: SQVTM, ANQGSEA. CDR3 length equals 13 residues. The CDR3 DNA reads TGCAGCGTTGGGGAGGGGAGTTCATATGGCTACACCTTC. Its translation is CSVGEGSSYGYTF.

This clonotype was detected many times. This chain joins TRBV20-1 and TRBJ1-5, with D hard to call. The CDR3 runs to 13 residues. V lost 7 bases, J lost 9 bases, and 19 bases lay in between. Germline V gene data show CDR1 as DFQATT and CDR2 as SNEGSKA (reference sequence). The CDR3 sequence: CSESGDRTGPQHF. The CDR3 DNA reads TGCAGTGAAAGCGGAGACCGAACGGGGCCCCAGCATTTT.

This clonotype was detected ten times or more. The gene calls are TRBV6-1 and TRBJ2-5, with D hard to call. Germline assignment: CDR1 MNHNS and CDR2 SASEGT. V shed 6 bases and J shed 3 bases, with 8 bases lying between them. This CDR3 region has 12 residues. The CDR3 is CASRTDEETQYF. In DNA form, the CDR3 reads TGTGCCAGCAGAACGGACGAAGAGACCCAGTACTTC.

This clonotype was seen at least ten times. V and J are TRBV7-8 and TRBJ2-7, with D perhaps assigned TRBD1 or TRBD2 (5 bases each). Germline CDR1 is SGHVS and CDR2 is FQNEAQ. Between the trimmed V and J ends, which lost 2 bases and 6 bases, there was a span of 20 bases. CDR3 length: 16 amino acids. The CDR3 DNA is TGTGCCAGCAGCTTACAAGGTGGGGGATCGGCAACCGAGCAGTACTTC. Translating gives CASSLQGGGSATEQYF.

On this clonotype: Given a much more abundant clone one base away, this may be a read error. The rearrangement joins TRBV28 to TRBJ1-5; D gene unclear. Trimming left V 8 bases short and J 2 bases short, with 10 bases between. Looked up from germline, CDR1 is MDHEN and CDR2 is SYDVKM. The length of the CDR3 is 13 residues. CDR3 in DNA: TGTGCCAGCGATCGGGTGGGCAATCAGCCCCAGCATTTT. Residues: CASDRVGNQPQHF.